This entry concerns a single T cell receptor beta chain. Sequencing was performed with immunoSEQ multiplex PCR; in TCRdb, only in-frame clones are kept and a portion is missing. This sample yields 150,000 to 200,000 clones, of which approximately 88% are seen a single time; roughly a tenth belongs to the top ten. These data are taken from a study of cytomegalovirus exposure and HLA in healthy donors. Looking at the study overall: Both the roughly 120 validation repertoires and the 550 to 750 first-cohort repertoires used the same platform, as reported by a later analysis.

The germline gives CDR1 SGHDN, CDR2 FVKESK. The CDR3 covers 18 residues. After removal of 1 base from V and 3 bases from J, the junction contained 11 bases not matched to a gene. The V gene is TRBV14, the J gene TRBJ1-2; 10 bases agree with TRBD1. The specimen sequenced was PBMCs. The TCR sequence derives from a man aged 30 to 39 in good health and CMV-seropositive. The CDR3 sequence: CASSQGSLGTGDDYGYTF. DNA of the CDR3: TGTGCCAGCAGCCAAGGATCCCTCGGGACAGGGGACGACTATGGCTACACCTTC.